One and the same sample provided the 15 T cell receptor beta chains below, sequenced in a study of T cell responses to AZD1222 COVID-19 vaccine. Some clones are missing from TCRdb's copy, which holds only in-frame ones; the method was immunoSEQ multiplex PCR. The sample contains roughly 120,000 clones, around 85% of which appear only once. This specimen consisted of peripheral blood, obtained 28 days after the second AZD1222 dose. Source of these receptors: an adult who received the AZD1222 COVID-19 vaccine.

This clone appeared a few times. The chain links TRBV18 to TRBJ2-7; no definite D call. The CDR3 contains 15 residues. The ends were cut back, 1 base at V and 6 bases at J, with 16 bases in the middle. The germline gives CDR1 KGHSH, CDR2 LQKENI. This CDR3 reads CASSPLGPGASEQYF. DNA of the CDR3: TGTGCCAGCTCACCACTAGGGCCAGGAGCGTCCGAGCAGTACTTC.

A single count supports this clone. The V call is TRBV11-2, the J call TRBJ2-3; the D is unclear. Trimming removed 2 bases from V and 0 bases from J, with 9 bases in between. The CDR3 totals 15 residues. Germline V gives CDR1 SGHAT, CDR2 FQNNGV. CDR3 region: CASSLRSASTDTQYF. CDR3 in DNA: TGTGCCAGCAGCTTAAGGTCAGCTAGCACAGATACGCAGTATTTT.

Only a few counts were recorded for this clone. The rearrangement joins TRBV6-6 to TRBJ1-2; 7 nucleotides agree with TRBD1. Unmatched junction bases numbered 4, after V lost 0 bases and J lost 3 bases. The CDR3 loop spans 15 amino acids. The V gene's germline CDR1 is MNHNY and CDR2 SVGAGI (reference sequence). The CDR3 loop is CASSYSGTAHYGYTF. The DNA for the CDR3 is TGTGCCAGCAGTTACTCGGGGACAGCTCACTATGGCTACACCTTC.

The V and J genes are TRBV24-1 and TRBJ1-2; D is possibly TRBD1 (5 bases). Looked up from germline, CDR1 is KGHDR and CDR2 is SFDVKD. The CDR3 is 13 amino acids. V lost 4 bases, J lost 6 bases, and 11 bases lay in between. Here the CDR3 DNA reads TGTGCCACCAGTGACTGGGGGACGGATGGCTACACCTTC. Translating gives CATSDWGTDGYTF.

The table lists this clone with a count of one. The DNA for the CDR3 is TGTGCCAGCAGTTACTCGGCAGGTTATAATTCACCCCTCCACTTT. It encodes CASSYSAGYNSPLHF. The chain is built from TRBV6-5 and TRBJ1-6, with unresolved D. The CDR3 has 15 amino acids. V was pared by 0 bases and J by 4 bases, with 7 bases between. Germline V gene data show CDR1 as MNHEY and CDR2 as SVGAGI.

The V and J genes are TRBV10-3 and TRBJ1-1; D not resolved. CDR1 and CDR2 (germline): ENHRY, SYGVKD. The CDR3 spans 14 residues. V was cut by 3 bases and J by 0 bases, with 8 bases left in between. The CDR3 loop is CAISEGHLNTEAFF. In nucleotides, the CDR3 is TGTGCCATCAGTGAAGGGCACCTGAACACTGAAGCTTTCTTT.

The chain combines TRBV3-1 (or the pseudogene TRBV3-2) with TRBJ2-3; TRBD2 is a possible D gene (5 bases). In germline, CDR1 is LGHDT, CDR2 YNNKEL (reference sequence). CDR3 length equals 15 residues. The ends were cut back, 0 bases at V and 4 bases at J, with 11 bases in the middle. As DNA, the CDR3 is TGTGCCAGCAGCCAAGATCTCACCGGGGCAGATACGCAGTATTTT. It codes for CASSQDLTGADTQYF.

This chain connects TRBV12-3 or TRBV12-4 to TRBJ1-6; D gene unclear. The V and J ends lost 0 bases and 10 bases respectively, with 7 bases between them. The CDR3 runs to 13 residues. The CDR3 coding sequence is TGTGCCAGCAGTTTAGCGACGGACTCACCCCTCCACTTT. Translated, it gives CASSLATDSPLHF.

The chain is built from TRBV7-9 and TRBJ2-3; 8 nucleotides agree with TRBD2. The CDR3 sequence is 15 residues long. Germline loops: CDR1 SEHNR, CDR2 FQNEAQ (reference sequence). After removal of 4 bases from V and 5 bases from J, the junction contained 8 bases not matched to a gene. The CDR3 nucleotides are TGTGCCAGCAGCTCCAACGGGGGGGCCAAAGATACGCAGTATTTT. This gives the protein CASSSNGGAKDTQYF.

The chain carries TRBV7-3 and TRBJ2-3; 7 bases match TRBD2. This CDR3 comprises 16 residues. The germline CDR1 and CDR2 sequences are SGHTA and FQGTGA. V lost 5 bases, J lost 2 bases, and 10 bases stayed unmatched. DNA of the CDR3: TGTGCCAGCAGCGCCCGACTAGCTAGGTTCACAGATACGCAGTATTTT. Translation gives CASSARLARFTDTQYF.

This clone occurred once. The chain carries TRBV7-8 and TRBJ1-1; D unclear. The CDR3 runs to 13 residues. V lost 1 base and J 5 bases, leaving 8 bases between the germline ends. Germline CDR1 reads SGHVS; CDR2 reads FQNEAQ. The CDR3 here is CASSLDPGTEAFF. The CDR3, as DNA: TGTGCCAGCAGCTTAGATCCGGGGACTGAAGCTTTCTTT.

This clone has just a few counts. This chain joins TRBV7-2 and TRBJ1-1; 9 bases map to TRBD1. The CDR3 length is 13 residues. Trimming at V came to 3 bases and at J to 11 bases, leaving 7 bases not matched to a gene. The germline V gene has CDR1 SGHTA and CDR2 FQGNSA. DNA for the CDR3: TGTGCCAGCAGCTTTGGGACAGGGAGTGGTGCTTTCTTT. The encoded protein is CASSFGTGSGAFF.

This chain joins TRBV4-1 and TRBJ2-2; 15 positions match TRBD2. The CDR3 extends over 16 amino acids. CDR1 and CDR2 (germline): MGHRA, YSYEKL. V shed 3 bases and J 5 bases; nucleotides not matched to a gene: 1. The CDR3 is CASSQGLAGGTGELFF. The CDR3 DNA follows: TGCGCCAGCAGCCAGGGACTAGCGGGGGGAACCGGGGAGCTGTTTTTT.

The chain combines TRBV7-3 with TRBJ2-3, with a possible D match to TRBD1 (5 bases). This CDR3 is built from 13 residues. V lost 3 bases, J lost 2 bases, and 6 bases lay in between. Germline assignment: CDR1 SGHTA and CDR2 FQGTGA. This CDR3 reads CASSFRVTDTQYF. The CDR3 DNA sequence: TGTGCCAGCAGCTTCAGGGTCACAGATACGCAGTATTTT.

Here the CDR3 DNA reads TGTGCCAGCAGTTTAAAAACTGAAGCTTTCTTT. This translates into CASSLKTEAFF. V and J are TRBV12-3 or TRBV12-4 and TRBJ1-1; unclear D gene. V shed 2 bases and J shed 5 bases, with 3 bases lying between them. This CDR3 is built from 11 residues.